These T cell receptor beta chains were read from a single sample in a study of cytomegalovirus exposure and HLA in healthy donors. Using immunoSEQ multiplex PCR, the repertoire was profiled, and TCRdb retains in-frame clones only, with some absent. Of about 91,000 clones detected, approximately 86% appear once; the ten largest clones hold approximately 10%. Sequenced sample: PBMCs. These receptors were obtained from a man aged 25 to 40 in good health and CMV-seropositive. Both conserved end residues are part of each CDR3. D genes are given only for firm matches. Rows may omit the clone size; those that give it use once, few, many or a size class.

clone_size | j_call | d_call | v_call | cdr3_aa | cdr3_nt
NA | TRBJ2-3 | TRBD1 | TRBV11-2 | CASSPQGASEDTQYF | TGTGCCAGCAGCCCTCAGGGGGCAAGTGAAGATACGCAGTATTTT
NA | TRBJ1-1 | NA | TRBV5-6 | CASSEDWGQLGAFF | TGTGCCAGCAGCGAAGATTGGGGCCAGCTAGGAGCTTTCTTT
NA | TRBJ1-5 | TRBD1 | TRBV6-1 | CASRNRQGSQPQHF | TGTGCCAGCAGAAACAGACAGGGTAGTCAGCCCCAGCATTTT
NA | TRBJ2-7 | TRBD1 | TRBV14 | CASSFRQGALPYEQYF | TGTGCCAGCAGCTTTCGACAGGGGGCCTTGCCCTACGAGCAGTACTTC
NA | TRBJ1-6 | TRBD1 | TRBV5-1 | CASSPGTDNSPLHF | TGCGCCAGCAGCCCCGGGACAGATAATTCACCCCTCCACTTT
NA | TRBJ2-2 | TRBD2 | TRBV9 | CASSAGTSGRTGELFF | TGTGCCAGCAGCGCTGGGACTAGCGGGAGAACCGGGGAGCTGTTTTTT
NA | TRBJ1-2 | NA | TRBV28 | CASSSRGGRNYGYTF | TGTGCCAGCAGTTCTCGGGGGGGCCGGAACTATGGCTACACCTTC
NA | TRBJ1-2 | NA | TRBV27 | CASSFTNRVLYGYTF | TGTGCCAGCAGTTTCACGAACAGGGTCCTTTATGGCTACACCTTC
NA | TRBJ2-1 | NA | TRBV7-9 | CASSLALGVSYNEQFF | TGTGCCAGCAGCTTAGCGCTGGGAGTGAGCTACAATGAGCAGTTCTTC
NA | TRBJ2-7 | NA | TRBV10-2 | CASSSAGTPYEQYF | TGCGCCAGCAGCTCAGCCGGGACACCTTACGAGCAGTACTTC
once | TRBJ2-1 | TRBD2 | TRBV2 | CASSYTSGSSYNEQFF | TGTGCCAGCAGTTATACTAGCGGGAGCTCCTACAATGAGCAGTTCTTC
NA | TRBJ2-7 | TRBD1 | TRBV2 | CANRVFDRGLGEQYF | TGTGCCAACAGAGTCTTTGACAGGGGATTAGGCGAGCAGTACTTC
NA | TRBJ1-1 | NA | TRBV7-8 | CASSTAGARTEAFF | TGTGCCAGCAGCACCGCGGGGGCGCGCACTGAAGCTTTCTTT
NA | TRBJ2-3 | TRBD2 | TRBV5-6 | CASSLASGPTDTQYF | TGTGCCAGCAGCTTGGCTAGCGGTCCCACAGATACGCAGTATTTT